These 6 T cell receptor beta chains share one sample of origin, sequenced in a study of molecular identifiers for immune sequencing clone quantification. A single record per CDR3 protein comes from TCRdb applying MiXCR to the PCR reads. The sample carries about 510,000 distinct CDR3 sequences, around 23% recorded once. The sequencing input was naive CD8+ T cells from blood, with Jurkat cell RNA spiked in. Noted subset: FACS-sorted CD8+CD4-CCR7+CD45RA+ naive T cells. Receptors originate from a human donor in good health. Some libraries in this study had Jurkat cell RNA spiked in.

This clonotype was detected a few times. The V call is TRBV5-8, the J call TRBJ2-5; no definite D call. The V end was cut by 2 bases, the J end by 8 bases, with 7 bases between. The CDR3 has 11 residues. CDR1 SGHTS and CDR2 YDEGEE come from the germline V gene. The CDR3 sequence: CASSFGPTQYF. CDR3 DNA sequence: TGTGCCAGCAGCTTCGGTCCTACCCAGTACTTC.

This clonotype was recorded a few times. The chain carries TRBV6-2 or TRBV6-3 and TRBJ2-7, with 7 nucleotides matching TRBD1. Germline CDR1 reads MNHEY; CDR2 reads SVGEGT. The CDR3 runs to 13 residues. V lost 5 bases and J lost 5; bases outside the gene matches: 6. The CDR3 loop is CASSADRNNEQYF. DNA for the CDR3: TGTGCCAGCAGTGCGGACAGGAACAACGAGCAGTACTTC.

The gene calls are TRBV28 and TRBJ1-2; 9 positions match TRBD1. The CDR3 is 15 amino acids. V trimming: 6 bases; J trimming: 7 bases; junction bases outside the gene matches: 12. CDR1 is MDHEN, CDR2 SYDVKM, per germline. CDR3 region: CASSRGQGKSGGYTF. The CDR3 DNA reads TGTGCCAGCAGCCGCGGACAGGGGAAGTCCGGTGGCTACACCTTC.

There are many counts of this clonotype. This chain joins TRBV19 and TRBJ1-5; D remains unclear. V was shortened by 0 bases and J by 4 bases, with 7 bases between the two germline ends. Germline lookup yields CDR1 LNHDA and CDR2 SQIVND (reference sequence). The CDR3 is 14 amino acids. The CDR3 DNA is TGTGCCAGTAGTATAGAAGACGGTAATCAGCCCCAGCATTTT. This sequence encodes CASSIEDGNQPQHF.

Turning to this clonotype: This may come from a read error, since a much larger clone is one base off. This sequence joins TRBV29-1 and TRBJ2-7, with D perhaps matching TRBD2 (6 bases). CDR1 and CDR2 from the germline V gene are SQVTM and ANQGSEA. The V and J ends lost 2 bases and 4 bases respectively, with 9 bases between them. This CDR3 has 12 amino acids. Here the CDR3 DNA reads TGCAGCGTTGAATCTGGGGGGTACGAGCAGTACTTC. Translating it yields CSVESGGYEQYF.

The rearrangement joins TRBV19 to TRBJ2-3; 8 bases align to TRBD2. Trimming removed 6 bases from V and 2 bases from J; junction bases left unmatched: 10. The CDR3 runs 16 residues. Germline values: CDR1 LNHDA, CDR2 SQIVND (reference sequence). CDR3 amino acids: CASSERGTSFTDTQYF. CDR3 in DNA: TGTGCCAGTAGCGAAAGAGGGACTAGTTTCACAGATACGCAGTATTTT.